This TCR beta chain came from a study of CDR3 diversity in severe acne. Using its own MiXCR run on the PCR reads, TCRdb lists one record per CDR3 protein. The sample has 85,000 to 120,000 distinct CDR3 sequences; 51% are singletons. This clonotype has a count of ten or more. The sample consisted of blood. This receptor was taken from a male donor with acne.

CDR3 nucleotide sequence: TGTGCCAGCAGTGACGGGACTAGCGGCAATGAGCAGTTCTTC. Its protein product is CASSDGTSGNEQFF. This chain uses TRBV6-4 with TRBJ2-1; TRBD2 aligns across 11 bases. The CDR3 is 14 amino acids. The ends lost 2 bases at V and 6 bases at J; junction bases unmatched: 0. CDR1 and CDR2 (germline): MRHNA, SNTAGT.